The 22 T cell receptor beta chains presented below share a single source sample, sequenced in a study of Ad26.COV2.S vaccination and SARS-CoV-2 variants. Sequencing was performed with immunoSEQ multiplex PCR; in TCRdb, only in-frame clones are kept and a portion is missing. Of 360,000 or so clones in the sample, roughly 84% were seen once. Treatment meaning: 19 received Ad26.COV2.S at low or high dose, single or two shots; about 5 received placebo; per-sample allocation not given. After the first vaccine or placebo injection, samples were drawn on day 63. Here the sequenced sample was peripheral blood, taken in a trial of Ad26.COV2.S vaccine versus placebo. The source is a person aged 18-60 years who received the Ad26.COV2.S COVID-19 vaccine or a placebo.

In its sample, this clone was seen once. The V and J genes are TRBV4-1 and TRBJ1-2; D is possibly TRBD1 (6 bases). The CDR3 spans 13 residues. Germline CDR1 is MGHRA and CDR2 is YSYEKL. V lost 5 bases and J 2 bases, leaving 9 bases between the germline ends. CDR3 protein: CASSRDKNYGYTF. DNA for the CDR3: TGCGCCAGCAGCAGGGACAAGAACTATGGCTACACCTTC.

The chain is built from TRBV7-6 and TRBJ1-1; TRBD1 matches 7 bases. Germline V gives CDR1 SGHVS, CDR2 FNYEAQ. The CDR3 totals 17 residues. Trimming at V came to 2 bases and at J to 0 bases, leaving 9 bases not matched to a gene. The CDR3 DNA reads as TGTGCCAGCAGCTTACAAGGGGGCTCCCTCGTGAACACTGAAGCTTTCTTT. Its translation: CASSLQGGSLVNTEAFF.

V usage is TRBV14 and J usage is TRBJ2-7, with TRBD2 matching 13 bases. Looked up from germline, CDR1 is SGHDN and CDR2 is FVKESK. This CDR3 is 17 amino acids long. V lost 4 bases to trimming and J lost 1 base; unmatched junction nucleotides: 7. CDR3 sequence reads: CASSPTSGGLPSYEQYF. The CDR3 DNA follows: TGTGCCAGCAGCCCGACTAGCGGGGGGCTTCCTTCCTACGAGCAGTACTTC.

This clone was seen only a few times. Within the sample, other DNA sequences also encode this same CDR3. This rearrangement joins TRBV3-1 (or the pseudogene TRBV3-2) to TRBJ1-5; 10 positions match TRBD1. This CDR3 region has 14 residues. The germline V gene has CDR1 LGHDT and CDR2 YNNKEL (reference sequence). The J segment lost 5 bases and the V segment lost 3 bases, leaving 1 base of the junction unmatched. CDR3: CASSQGQGYQPQHF. In DNA, the CDR3 is TGTGCCAGCAGCCAGGGACAGGGGTATCAGCCCCAGCATTTT.

The gene calls are TRBV7-9 and TRBJ1-1; D might be TRBD1 (5 bases). Trimming stripped 1 base from V and 3 bases from J, with 9 bases between. The CDR3 length is 14 residues. The germline V gene has CDR1 SEHNR and CDR2 FQNEAQ (reference sequence). CDR3 sequence (DNA): TGTGCCAGCAGCTTAGGGGGCTCGGACACTGAAGCTTTCTTT. Amino acid sequence: CASSLGGSDTEAFF.

The chain combines TRBV28 with TRBJ1-1; no firm D call. Trimming stripped 2 bases from V and 10 bases from J, with 14 bases between. This CDR3 region has 13 residues. The V gene's germline CDR1 is MDHEN and CDR2 SYDVKM. This CDR3 is CASSLPPLGRAFF. CDR3 nucleotide sequence: TGTGCCAGCAGTTTACCCCCACTGGGTCGAGCTTTCTTT. Filled out from reference TRBV28 and TRBJ1-1, the complete variable domain reads DVKVTQSSRYLVKRTGEKVFLECVQDMDHENMFWYRQDPGLGLRLIYFSYDVKMKEKGDIPEGYSVSREKKERFSLILESASTNQTSMYLCASSLPPLGRAFFGQGTRLTVV.

The chain uses TRBV27 and TRBJ1-1; possible D gene TRBD1, 6 bases. The CDR3 totals 15 residues. Germline lookup yields CDR1 MNHEY and CDR2 SMNVEV (reference sequence). V dropped 0 bases and J dropped 3 bases, with 11 bases sitting between them. Here the CDR3 reads CASSLSRGGDTEAFF. The CDR3 region has the DNA TGTGCCAGCAGTTTATCGCGGGGGGGCGACACTGAAGCTTTCTTT.

The chain uses TRBV25-1 and TRBJ2-2; TRBD2 matches 8 bases. Germline V CDR1 and CDR2: MGHDK, SYGVNS. V shed 4 bases and J 7 bases; nucleotides not matched to a gene: 5. CDR3 length equals 14 residues. The CDR3 nucleotides read TGTGCCAGCAGTGCCCGGCTAGCGGGCGGGGAGCTGTTTTTT. Protein: CASSARLAGGELFF.

The chain is built from TRBV6-5 and TRBJ2-7; D is perhaps TRBD1 (6 bases). This CDR3 has 14 residues. V was shortened by 8 bases and J by 5 bases, with 19 bases between the two germline ends. Germline values: CDR1 MNHEY, CDR2 SVGAGI. CDR3 residues: CASQATGTLNEQYF. The CDR3 bases are TGTGCCAGCCAAGCTACCGGGACATTGAACGAGCAGTACTTC.

The chain links TRBV14 to TRBJ1-2, with D unresolved. The ends were cut back, 0 bases at V and 8 bases at J, with 13 bases in the middle. The CDR3 runs 14 residues. Germline V CDR1 and CDR2: SGHDN, FVKESK. CDR3 in DNA: TGTGCCAGCAGCCAAGACCCACAAGTTCACGGCTACACCTTC. Its translation: CASSQDPQVHGYTF. The full variable domain, with the rest looked up from reference TRBV14 and TRBJ1-2, is EAGVTQFPSHSVIEKGQTVTLRCDPISGHDNLYWYRRVMGKEIKFLLHFVKESKQDESGMPNNRFLAERTGGTYSTLKVQPAELEDSGVYFCASSQDPQVHGYTFGSGTRLTVV.

This clone was recorded a few times. CDR3 bases: TGTGCCAGCAGTGAACCAGGGGCCCCCTACGAGCAGTACTTC. It specifies CASSEPGAPYEQYF. This rearrangement joins TRBV6-1 to TRBJ2-7, with TRBD1 as a possible D gene (6 bases). The CDR3 totals 14 residues. Germline CDR1 reads MNHNS; CDR2 reads SASEGT. The V end lost 2 bases, the J end lost 2 bases, and 10 bases lay between the germline ends.

The V call is TRBV27, the J call TRBJ2-7, with 7 bases fitting TRBD2. In germline, CDR1 is MNHEY, CDR2 SMNVEV (reference sequence). V gave up 1 base and J gave up 4 bases; unmatched junction bases: 7. This CDR3 region has 15 residues. CDR3 loop: CASSLWGGEKYEQYF. CDR3 nucleotides: TGTGCCAGCAGTTTATGGGGAGGGGAGAAGTACGAGCAGTACTTC.

With respect to this clone: One end of the junction fails to match germline, which may point to a read error. The gene calls are TRBV7-2 and TRBJ1-2; 8 nucleotides align to TRBD1. CDR3 length: 12 residues. From germline, CDR1 is SGHTA and CDR2 FQGNSA. The CDR3 reads CASSLGSPGGPF. In DNA, the CDR3 is TGTGCCAGCAGCTTAGGGTCCCCAGGGGGCCCCTTC.

CDR3 residues: CAWSVPRGGPGELFF. The CDR3 DNA reads as TGTGCCTGGAGTGTTCCGCGGGGGGGTCCCGGGGAGCTGTTTTTT. V usage is TRBV30 and J usage is TRBJ2-2; 9 bases line up with TRBD2. Germline CDR1 and CDR2: GTSNPN and SVGIG (reference sequence). The CDR3 has 15 amino acids. The V and J ends lost 0 bases and 6 bases, in that order; junction bases with no gene match: 5.

This clone was seen more than once but under ten times. The rearrangement joins TRBV14 to TRBJ2-7; 9 bases line up with TRBD2. The CDR3 length is 16 residues. With V trimmed by 5 bases and J by 2 bases, 10 bases remained unmatched. Germline V gives CDR1 SGHDN, CDR2 FVKESK. CDR3 DNA sequence: TGTGCCAGCAGCTCCGTAGCGGGGGAAACTCCCTACGAGCAGTACTTC. It codes for CASSSVAGETPYEQYF.

The rearrangement joins TRBV7-2 to TRBJ2-7; possibly TRBD1 for D (5 bases). V was shortened by 7 bases and J by 0 bases, with 13 bases between the two germline ends. Germline lookup yields CDR1 SGHTA and CDR2 FQGNSA. The CDR3 is made up of 14 amino acids. DNA for the CDR3: TGTGCCAGCACCGTATCAGGGCACTCCTACGAGCAGTACTTC. Translated, it gives CASTVSGHSYEQYF.

This chain joins TRBV5-8 and TRBJ1-1; 9 bases match TRBD1. The CDR3 is 13 amino acids. The ends lost 5 bases at V and 10 bases at J; junction bases unmatched: 9. Germline CDR1 and CDR2: SGHTS and YDEGEE. CDR3 nucleotides: TGTGCCAGCAGTACAGGGGGCACGCTGGTAGCTTTCTTT. It specifies CASSTGGTLVAFF.

V and J are TRBV6-6 and TRBJ2-7, with D unclear. The ends were cut back, 8 bases at V and 0 bases at J, with 11 bases in the middle. The germline V gene encodes CDR1 MNHNY and CDR2 SVGAGI (reference sequence). CDR3 length: 13 amino acids. CDR3 DNA sequence: TGTGCCAGCGGTCCGCTCCCCTCCTACGAGCAGTACTTC. Its translation: CASGPLPSYEQYF.

The rearrangement joins TRBV7-8 to TRBJ2-1, with 8 bases fitting TRBD2. Germline CDR1 and CDR2: SGHVS and FQNEAQ. V lost 3 bases and J lost 0; bases outside the gene matches: 7. The CDR3 is 17 residues long. The CDR3 coding sequence is TGTGCCAGCAGCTTTACGTCGGGGGGGAGCTCCTACAATGAGCAGTTCTTC. Protein product: CASSFTSGGSSYNEQFF.

The V and J genes are TRBV5-6 and TRBJ2-1; 12 bases agree with TRBD2. This CDR3 region has 17 residues. Trimming at V came to 1 base and at J to 1 base, leaving 3 bases not matched to a gene. The germline CDR1 and CDR2 sequences are SGHDT and YYEEEE. In DNA, the CDR3 is TGTGCCAGCAGCTTGTCTAGCGGGGGGGCATCCTACAATGAGCAGTTCTTC. This translates into CASSLSSGGASYNEQFF.

This clone appeared a few times. The rearrangement joins TRBV5-1 to TRBJ2-5; 8 nucleotides agree with TRBD1. With V trimmed by 4 bases and J by 4 bases, 9 bases remained unmatched. The CDR3 consists of 15 residues. Germline-derived CDR1 and CDR2 are SGHRS and YFSETQ. The CDR3 protein is CASSPDRGGGETQYF. The CDR3 region has the DNA TGCGCCAGCAGCCCCGACAGGGGTGGGGGAGAGACCCAGTACTTC. Combining the CDR3 with reference TRBV5-1 and TRBJ2-5 gives the whole variable domain KAGVTQTPRYLIKTRGQQVTLSCSPISGHRSVSWYQQTPGQGLQFLFEYFSETQRNKGNFPGRFSGRQFSNSRSEMNVSTLELGDSALYLCASSPDRGGGETQYFGPGTRLLVL.

The CDR3 nucleotides are TGTGCCAGTAATAATGGGCTAAACCAAGAGACCCAGTACTTC. This sequence encodes CASNNGLNQETQYF. The chain recombines TRBV19 with TRBJ2-5; D not certain. The length of the CDR3 is 14 residues. CDR1 and CDR2 from the germline V gene are LNHDA and SQIVND (reference sequence). Trimming shortened V by 7 bases and J by 0 bases, and 12 bases separated the two germline ends.